This T cell receptor beta chain is drawn from a study of PD-L1 blockade in urothelial cancer. This sample's time point: peripheral blood 6 weeks after treatment start. Each PCR received spiked synthetic TCR analog templates. Assay used: immunoSEQ multiplex PCR; TCRdb lists only in-frame clones, some missing. Seen here are under 30,000 clones, 79% observed once, and the top ten hold about 3.5%. The material was PBMCs, obtained around atezolizumab (anti-PD-L1) treatment. The sequence was obtained from a man in his 70s with urothelial cancer.

CDR3 in amino acids: CASSVGPGSNNEQFF. CDR3 bases: TGTGCCAGCAGCGTAGGGCCGGGGAGCAACAATGAGCAGTTCTTC. V usage is TRBV9 and J usage is TRBJ2-1; D may be TRBD2 (5 bases). Germline CDR1 is SGDLS and CDR2 is YYNGEE. The CDR3 has 15 residues. The germline V and J ends were trimmed by 0 bases and 5 bases, with 12 bases remaining between them.